This TCR beta chain originates from a study of graft-versus-host responses after intestinal transplantation (dated by TCRdb to about 2021). General notes on the study: The transplants that recipients got were multivisceral, liver-intestinal, or isolated intestinal. The cohort enrolled 24 intestinal transplant recipients including one retransplant, and a few patients lacking pretransplant specimens were excluded. Every recipient was given anti-thymocyte globulin induction, then maintenance tacrolimus and steroids for roughly 3 years. Bulk TCR-beta CDR3 sequencing was used to track graft-versus-host and host-versus-graft alloreactive T cell clones in the graft, circulation and bone marrow after intestinal transplantation. To identify alloreactive clones, pre-transplant mixed lymphocyte reaction products were sequenced and then compared with unstimulated pre-transplant donor and recipient T cells. Donor T cell macrochimerism was defined as a peak of at least 4% donor T cells among recipient peripheral blood mononuclear cells. Rather than being sequenced by the commercial service, samples from three later patients were sequenced in-house on an Illumina MiSeq and processed with MiXCR.

Notes on this clone: The clone's antigen remains unknown. The record has no base qualities; no much larger clone is one base away.

The time point label of this sample denotes: cells obtained before transplantation from donor or recipient. CD3+CD4+ and CD3+CD8+ populations were FACS-sorted from unstimulated pre-transplant donor and recipient cells taken from spleen or lymph nodes. The library came from the immunoSEQ multiplex PCR assay. In most patients, genomic DNA was isolated using the Qiagen DNeasy Blood and Tissue Kit and sent frozen to Adaptive Biotechnologies for TCR sequencing. Adaptive Biotechnologies carried out high-throughput TCR-beta CDR3 sequencing of genomic DNA for most patients. As for the original processing: TCR sequencing data were retrieved from Adaptive's ImmunoSEQ software for more than 15 patients, whereas three other patients were processed with MiXCR and VDJtools. To correct CD4 versus CD8 sorting errors, any sequence found in both subsets at a frequency ratio below 5:1 was removed. CDR3 nucleotide sequences shared between donor and recipient were removed because their origin could not be assigned. At least 2-fold expansion over unstimulated cells and a minimum CFSE-low frequency of 0.002% (template counts) or 0.001% (read counts) were required for clones to be classified as alloreactive. Mappable clones were those detected in sequenced pre-transplant spleen, lymph node, or MLR CFSE-low populations of the donor or recipient. Cumulative frequency of alloreactive clones was calculated as a percentage of all sequences weighted by copy number. This immuneACCESS table, as held by TCRdb, lists in-frame sequences with V and J called but not all clones. Of the missing ones, under half trace to an unresolved V gene in checked studies; the others have no known cause. Clonal size and the V and J genes are those of that table, whereas D and trimming came from the DNA. The sample table holds over 45,000 clones, of which roughly 90% were seen once. 0.55% to 0.8% of the sample belongs to the ten largest clones.

Here is what the overall study found, with its caveats: Peak levels of circulating GvH clones were associated with declines in HvG clones early after transplant. The relatively low number and heterogeneity of intestinal transplant patients limited the conclusions. Patients with donor T cell macrochimerism had high GvH to HvG T cell clonal ratios in their allografts. GvH clones were detected in recipient bone marrow, and some appeared earlier in ileal mucosa or blood, consistent with an intestinal mucosal origin.

The CDR3 starts with the cysteine, ends with the phenylalanine, and has 13 residues. The only DNA kept is the CDR3, 39 bases in frame from the first base. Germline trimming amounts to 4 bases on V and 4 bases on J, with 2 as the count of junction bases outside the gene matches. As encoded in the germline V gene, CDR1 is SGHRS while CDR2 is YFSETQ. The chain employs TRBV5-1 and TRBJ1-1; TRBD1 aligns with 9 central bases. This TCR was recovered from a human donor who was the organ donor for an intestinal transplant. The sequencing here drew on unstimulated CD4+ T cells sorted from spleen or lymph node cells, taken before transplant. The CDR3 corresponds to CASSGQGRTEAFF. At the DNA level, the sequence is TGCGCCAGCAGCGGACAGGGGCGCACTGAAGCTTTCTTT. With all but the CDR3 taken from the reference TRBV5-1 and TRBJ1-1 genes, the full variable domain is: KAGVTQTPRYLIKTRGQQVTLSCSPISGHRSVSWYQQTPGQGLQFLFEYFSETQRNKGNFPGRFSGRQFSNSRSEMNVSTLELGDSALYLCASSGQGRTEAFFGQGTRLTVV.